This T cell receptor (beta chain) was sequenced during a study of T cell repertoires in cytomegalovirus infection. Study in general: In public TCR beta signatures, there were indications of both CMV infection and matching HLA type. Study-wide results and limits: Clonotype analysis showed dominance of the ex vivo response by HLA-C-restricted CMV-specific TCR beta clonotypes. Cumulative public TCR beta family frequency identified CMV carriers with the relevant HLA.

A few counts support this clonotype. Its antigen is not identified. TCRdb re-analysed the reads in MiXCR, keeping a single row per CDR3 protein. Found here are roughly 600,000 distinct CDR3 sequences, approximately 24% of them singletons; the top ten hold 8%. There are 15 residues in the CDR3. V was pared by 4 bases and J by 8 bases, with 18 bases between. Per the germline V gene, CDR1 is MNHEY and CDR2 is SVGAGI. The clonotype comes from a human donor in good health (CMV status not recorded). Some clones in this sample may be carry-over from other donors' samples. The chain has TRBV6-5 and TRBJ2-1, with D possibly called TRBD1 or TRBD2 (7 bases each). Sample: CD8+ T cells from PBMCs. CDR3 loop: CASSLWGGGQDEQFF. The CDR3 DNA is TGTGCCAGCAGTTTGTGGGGAGGGGGCCAGGATGAGCAGTTCTTC.